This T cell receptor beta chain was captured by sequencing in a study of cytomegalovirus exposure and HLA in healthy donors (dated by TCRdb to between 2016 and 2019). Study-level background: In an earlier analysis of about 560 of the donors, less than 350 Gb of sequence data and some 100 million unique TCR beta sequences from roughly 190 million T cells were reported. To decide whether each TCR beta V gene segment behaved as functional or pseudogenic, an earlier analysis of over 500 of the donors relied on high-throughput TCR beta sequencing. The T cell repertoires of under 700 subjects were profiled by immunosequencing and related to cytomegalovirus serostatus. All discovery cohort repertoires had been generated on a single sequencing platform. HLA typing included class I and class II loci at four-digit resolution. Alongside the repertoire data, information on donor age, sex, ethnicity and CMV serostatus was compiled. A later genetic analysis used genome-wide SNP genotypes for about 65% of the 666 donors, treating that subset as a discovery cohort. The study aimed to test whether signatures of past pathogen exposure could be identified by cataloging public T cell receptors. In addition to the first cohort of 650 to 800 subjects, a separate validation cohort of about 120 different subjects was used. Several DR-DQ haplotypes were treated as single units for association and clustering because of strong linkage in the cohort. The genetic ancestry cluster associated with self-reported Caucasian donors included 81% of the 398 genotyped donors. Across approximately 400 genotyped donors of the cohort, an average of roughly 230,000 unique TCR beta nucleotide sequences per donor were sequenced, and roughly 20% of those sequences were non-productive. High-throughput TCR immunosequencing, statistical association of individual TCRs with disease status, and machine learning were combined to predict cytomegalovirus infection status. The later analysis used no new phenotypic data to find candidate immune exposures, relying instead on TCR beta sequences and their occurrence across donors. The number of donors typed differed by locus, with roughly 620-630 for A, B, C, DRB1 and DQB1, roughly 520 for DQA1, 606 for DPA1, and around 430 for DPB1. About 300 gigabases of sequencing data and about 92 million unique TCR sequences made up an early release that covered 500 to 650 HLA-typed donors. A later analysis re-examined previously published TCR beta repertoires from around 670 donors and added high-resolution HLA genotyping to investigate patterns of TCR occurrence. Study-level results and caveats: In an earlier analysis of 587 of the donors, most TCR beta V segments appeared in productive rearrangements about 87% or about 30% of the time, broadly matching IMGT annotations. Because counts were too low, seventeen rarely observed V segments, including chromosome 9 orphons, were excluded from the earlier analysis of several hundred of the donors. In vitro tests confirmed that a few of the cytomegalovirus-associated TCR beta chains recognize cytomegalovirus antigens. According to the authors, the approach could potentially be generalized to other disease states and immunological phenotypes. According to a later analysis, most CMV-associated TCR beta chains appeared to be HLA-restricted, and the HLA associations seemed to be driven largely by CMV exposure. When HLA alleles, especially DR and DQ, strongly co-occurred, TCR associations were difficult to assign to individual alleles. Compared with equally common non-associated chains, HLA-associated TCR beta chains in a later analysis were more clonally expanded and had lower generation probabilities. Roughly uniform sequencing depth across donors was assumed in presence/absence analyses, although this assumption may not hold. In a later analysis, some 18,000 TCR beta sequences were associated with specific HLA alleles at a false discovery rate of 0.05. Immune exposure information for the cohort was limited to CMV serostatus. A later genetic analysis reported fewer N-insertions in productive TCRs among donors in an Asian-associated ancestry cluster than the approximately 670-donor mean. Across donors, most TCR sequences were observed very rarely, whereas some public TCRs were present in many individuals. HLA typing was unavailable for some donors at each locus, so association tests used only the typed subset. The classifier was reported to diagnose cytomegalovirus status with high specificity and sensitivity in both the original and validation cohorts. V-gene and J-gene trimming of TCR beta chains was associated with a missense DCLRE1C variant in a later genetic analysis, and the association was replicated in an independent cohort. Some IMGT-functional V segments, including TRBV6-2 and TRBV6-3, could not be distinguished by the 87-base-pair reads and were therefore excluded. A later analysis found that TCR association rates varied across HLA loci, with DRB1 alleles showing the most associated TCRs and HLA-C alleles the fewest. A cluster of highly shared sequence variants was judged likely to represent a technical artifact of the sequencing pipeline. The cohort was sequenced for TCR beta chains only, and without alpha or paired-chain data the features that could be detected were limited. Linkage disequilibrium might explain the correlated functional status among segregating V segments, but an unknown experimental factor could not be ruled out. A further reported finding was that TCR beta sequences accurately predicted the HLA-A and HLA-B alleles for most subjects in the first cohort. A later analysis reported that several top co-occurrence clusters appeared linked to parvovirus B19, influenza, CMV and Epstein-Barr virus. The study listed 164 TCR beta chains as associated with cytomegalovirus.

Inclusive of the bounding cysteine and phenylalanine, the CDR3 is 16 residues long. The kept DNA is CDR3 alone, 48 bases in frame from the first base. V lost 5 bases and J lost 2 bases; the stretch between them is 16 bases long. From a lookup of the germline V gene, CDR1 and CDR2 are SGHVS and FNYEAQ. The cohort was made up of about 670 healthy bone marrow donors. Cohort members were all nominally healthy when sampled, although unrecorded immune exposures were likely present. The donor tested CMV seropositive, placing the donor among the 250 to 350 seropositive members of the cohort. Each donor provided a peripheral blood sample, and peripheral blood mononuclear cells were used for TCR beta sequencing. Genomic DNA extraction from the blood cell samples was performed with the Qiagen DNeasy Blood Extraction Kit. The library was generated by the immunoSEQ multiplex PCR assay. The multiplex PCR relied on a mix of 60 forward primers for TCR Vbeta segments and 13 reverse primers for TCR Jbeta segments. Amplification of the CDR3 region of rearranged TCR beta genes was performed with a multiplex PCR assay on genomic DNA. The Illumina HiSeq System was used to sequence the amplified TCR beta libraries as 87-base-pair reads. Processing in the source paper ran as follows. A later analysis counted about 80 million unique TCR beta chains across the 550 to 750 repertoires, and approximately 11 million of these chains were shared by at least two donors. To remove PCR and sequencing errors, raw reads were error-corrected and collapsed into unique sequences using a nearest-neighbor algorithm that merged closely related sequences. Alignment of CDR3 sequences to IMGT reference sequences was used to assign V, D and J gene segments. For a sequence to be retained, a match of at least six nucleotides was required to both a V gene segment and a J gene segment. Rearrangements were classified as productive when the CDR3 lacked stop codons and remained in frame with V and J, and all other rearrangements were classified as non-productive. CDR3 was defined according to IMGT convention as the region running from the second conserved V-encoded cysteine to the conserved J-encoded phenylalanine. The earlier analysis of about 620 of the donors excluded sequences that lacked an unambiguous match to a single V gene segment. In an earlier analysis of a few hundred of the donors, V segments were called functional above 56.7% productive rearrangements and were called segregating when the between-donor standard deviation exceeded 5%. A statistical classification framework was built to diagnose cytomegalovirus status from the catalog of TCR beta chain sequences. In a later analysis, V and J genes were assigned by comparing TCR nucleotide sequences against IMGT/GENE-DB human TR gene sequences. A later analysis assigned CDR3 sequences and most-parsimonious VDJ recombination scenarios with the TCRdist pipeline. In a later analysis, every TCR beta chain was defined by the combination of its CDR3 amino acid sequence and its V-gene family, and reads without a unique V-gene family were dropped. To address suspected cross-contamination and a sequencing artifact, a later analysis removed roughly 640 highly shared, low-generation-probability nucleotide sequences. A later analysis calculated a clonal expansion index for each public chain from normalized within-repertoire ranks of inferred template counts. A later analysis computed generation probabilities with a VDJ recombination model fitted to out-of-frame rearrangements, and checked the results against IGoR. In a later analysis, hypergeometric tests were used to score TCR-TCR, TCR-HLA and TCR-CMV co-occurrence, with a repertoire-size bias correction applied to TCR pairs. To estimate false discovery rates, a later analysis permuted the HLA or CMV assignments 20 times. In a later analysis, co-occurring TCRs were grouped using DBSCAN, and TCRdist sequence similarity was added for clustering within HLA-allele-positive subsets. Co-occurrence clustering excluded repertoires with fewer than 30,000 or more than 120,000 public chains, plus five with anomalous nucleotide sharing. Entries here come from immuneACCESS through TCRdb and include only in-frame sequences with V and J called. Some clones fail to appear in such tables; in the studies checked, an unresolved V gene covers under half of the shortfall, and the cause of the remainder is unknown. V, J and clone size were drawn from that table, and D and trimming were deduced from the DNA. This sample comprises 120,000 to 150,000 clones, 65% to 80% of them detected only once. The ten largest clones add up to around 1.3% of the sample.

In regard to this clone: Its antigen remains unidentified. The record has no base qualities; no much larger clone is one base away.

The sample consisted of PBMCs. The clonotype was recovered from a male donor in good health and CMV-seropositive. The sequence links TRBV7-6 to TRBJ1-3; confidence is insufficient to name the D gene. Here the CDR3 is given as CASSPSLVNAGNTIYF. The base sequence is TGTGCCAGCAGCCCTAGCTTGGTAAACGCTGGAAACACCATATATTTT.